What follows are 26 T cell receptor beta chains derived from one specimen sequenced in a study of blood T cell dynamics during melanoma immunotherapy. Described time point: pre-treatment baseline. TCRdb's copy holds only in-frame clones and misses some; the assay was immunoSEQ multiplex PCR. The profile shows approximately 25,000 clones, around nine tenths of them singletons. Sequenced material: blood, taken from a patient treated with checkpoint blockade. The receptors were sampled from a human donor with melanoma.

The chain recombines TRBV5-6 with TRBJ1-3, with a possible D match to TRBD1 (5 bases). Germline loops: CDR1 SGHDT, CDR2 YYEEEE. The ends were cut back, 2 bases at V and 7 bases at J, with 13 bases in the middle. This CDR3 has 14 residues. The CDR3 DNA reads as TGTGCCAGCAGCTTTCCAGGGCTGGGGAACACCATATATTTT. This sequence encodes CASSFPGLGNTIYF.

The rearrangement uses TRBV19 and TRBJ1-5, with 7 bases aligning to TRBD1. Looked up from germline, CDR1 is LNHDA and CDR2 is SQIVND (reference sequence). Trimming cost V 6 bases and J 7 bases; bases outside gene matches: 6. The CDR3 is 13 amino acids. CDR3 amino acids: CASSGSRGQPQHF. The CDR3 bases are TGTGCCAGTAGCGGAAGCAGGGGGCAGCCCCAGCATTTT. Variable domain in full (rest from reference TRBV19 and TRBJ1-5): DGGITQSPKYLFRKEGQNVTLSCEQNLNHDAMYWYRQDPGQGLRLIYYSQIVNDFQKGDIAEGYSVSREKKESFPLTVTSAQKNPTAFYLCASSGSRGQPQHFGDGTRLSIL.

The chain joins TRBV6-5 to TRBJ2-7; tentatively, D is TRBD1 (6 bases). Germline loops: CDR1 MNHEY, CDR2 SVGAGI. V lost 2 bases and J lost 6, with 11 bases in between. The CDR3 runs to 13 residues. The CDR3 sequence: CASSYLPRGEQYF. In DNA form, the CDR3 reads TGTGCCAGCAGTTACCTGCCCAGGGGCGAGCAGTACTTC.

J is TRBJ2-7 and V is TRBV19, with 10 bases fitting TRBD2. V trimming: 5 bases; J trimming: 4 bases; junction bases outside the gene matches: 5. Looked up from germline, CDR1 is LNHDA and CDR2 is SQIVND (reference sequence). The CDR3 totals 14 residues. In nucleotides, the CDR3 is TGTGCCAGTAGTCTAGGACTAGCGGCGTACGAGCAGTACTTC. This encodes CASSLGLAAYEQYF.

The CDR3: CASAGLAGVNEQFF. The CDR3 region has the DNA TGTGCCAGCGCGGGACTAGCGGGAGTCAATGAGCAGTTCTTC. This chain uses TRBV2 with TRBJ2-1; 14 bases match TRBD2. Germline values: CDR1 SNHLY, CDR2 FYNNEI. The CDR3 is made up of 14 amino acids. Trimming took 8 bases from V and 6 from J; bases not matched to a gene: 3.

Here the CDR3 DNA reads TGTGCCAGCAGTGAAACGGGAGGGCCTTACGAGCAGTACTTC. It yields the protein CASSETGGPYEQYF. This chain joins TRBV13 and TRBJ2-7; TRBD2 matches 8 bases. CDR3 length: 14 amino acids. Germline-derived CDR1 and CDR2 are PRHDT and FYEKMQ (reference sequence). Losses at the gene ends were 6 bases for V and 4 bases for J; bases not matched to a gene: 8.

The J gene is TRBJ2-1, the V gene TRBV7-8, with D perhaps TRBD1 (6 bases). The CDR3 sequence is 11 residues long. V lost 8 bases and J lost 5, with 7 bases in between. Looked up from germline, CDR1 is SGHVS and CDR2 is FQNEAQ. CDR3 bases: TGTGCCAGCGAGGGGGACAATGAGCAGTTCTTC. Residues: CASEGDNEQFF.

The CDR3 protein is CASSEATGYEKLFF. The CDR3 region has the DNA TGTGCCAGCAGTGAAGCCACAGGGTATGAAAAACTGTTTTTT. The J gene is TRBJ1-4, the V gene TRBV6-1; the D gene is possibly TRBD1 (6 bases). Germline V gene sequence: CDR1 MNHNS, CDR2 SASEGT. The CDR3 has 14 residues. Trimming shortened V by 0 bases and J by 6 bases, and 8 bases separated the two germline ends.

V and J are TRBV25-1 and TRBJ2-1, with 11 bases lining up with TRBD2. Germline values: CDR1 MGHDK, CDR2 SYGVNS. The CDR3 sequence is 16 residues long. V dropped 4 bases and J dropped 8; count of bases not matched to a gene: 10. In DNA form, the CDR3 reads TGTGCCAGCAGTGGGGATTTGACTAGCGGGATCTATGAGCAGTTCTTC. It specifies CASSGDLTSGIYEQFF.

The genes are TRBV5-1 and TRBJ1-1; 7 bases map to TRBD1. After removal of 0 bases from V and 5 bases from J, the junction contained 7 bases not matched to a gene. CDR1 and CDR2 (germline): SGHRS, YFSETQ. The CDR3 sequence is 15 residues long. CDR3 loop: CASSLGGQLRTEAFF. Written as DNA, the CDR3 is TGCGCCAGCAGCTTGGGGGGACAGCTTCGGACTGAAGCTTTCTTT.

The V call is TRBV11-2, the J call TRBJ1-2; maybe TRBD1 (6 bases). Germline lookup yields CDR1 SGHAT and CDR2 FQNNGV. V lost 5 bases to trimming and J lost 5 bases, with 21 bases between them. The CDR3 runs to 16 residues. CDR3 sequence: CASSPLRRQDGYGYTF. The CDR3 DNA follows: TGTGCCAGCAGCCCCCTAAGAAGACAGGATGGGTATGGCTACACCTTC.

CDR3 sequence: CASSLEVAGETQYF. The CDR3 DNA sequence: TGTGCCAGCAGCTTGGAGGTAGCGGGAGAGACCCAGTACTTC. The chain uses TRBV5-8 and TRBJ2-5; 7 nucleotides align to TRBD2. Germline loops: CDR1 SGHTS, CDR2 YDEGEE. V trimming: 0 bases; J trimming: 4 bases; junction bases outside the gene matches: 3. The length of the CDR3 is 14 residues.

CDR3: CASSYSALSPQPQHF. The CDR3 DNA reads TGTGCCAGCAGTTACTCGGCCCTCAGCCCTCAGCCCCAGCATTTT. This rearrangement joins TRBV6-5 to TRBJ1-5; D is unresolved. Germline V gene lookup returns CDR1 MNHEY and CDR2 SVGAGI. This CDR3 is 15 amino acids long. V gave up 0 bases and J gave up 6 bases, with 12 bases separating them.

In its sample, this clone was seen a few times. The gene calls are TRBV4-1 and TRBJ1-2; D not resolved. CDR1 is MGHRA and CDR2 is YSYEKL in the germline V gene. The CDR3 sequence is 11 residues long. V shed 3 bases and J shed 4 bases, with 3 bases lying between them. The chain's CDR3 is CASSHRYGYTF. CDR3 nucleotides: TGCGCCAGCAGCCACCGCTATGGCTACACCTTC.

The J gene is TRBJ2-1, the V gene TRBV5-1; unclear D gene. Trimming shortened V by 5 bases and J by 9 bases, and 15 bases separated the two germline ends. The germline gives CDR1 SGHRS, CDR2 YFSETQ. This CDR3 has 13 amino acids. The chain's CDR3 is CASRDGPDREQFF. The CDR3 bases are TGCGCCAGCAGGGACGGACCTGACCGTGAGCAGTTCTTC.

The DNA of the CDR3 is TGTGCCAGCAGTTTGCCACCACCTCCGGGGGAGCAGTACTTC. This sequence encodes CASSLPPPPGEQYF. The V and J genes are TRBV28 and TRBJ2-7, with D possibly matching TRBD2 (5 bases). Germline CDR1 is MDHEN and CDR2 is SYDVKM. Between the trimmed V and J ends, which lost 3 bases and 7 bases, there was a span of 16 bases. The CDR3 has 14 amino acids.

This chain connects TRBV28 to TRBJ2-7; D call uncertain. Between the trimmed V and J ends, which lost 5 bases and 5 bases, there was a span of 19 bases. Germline assignment: CDR1 MDHEN and CDR2 SYDVKM. The CDR3 loop spans 15 amino acids. The CDR3 here is CASSPPVAGRNEQYF. CDR3 sequence (DNA): TGTGCCAGCAGTCCCCCTGTAGCAGGCAGGAACGAGCAGTACTTC.

V and J are TRBV7-8 and TRBJ2-3, with 10 positions matching TRBD1. The CDR3 has 15 amino acids. Losses at the gene ends were 6 bases for V and 5 bases for J; bases not matched to a gene: 8. Germline V gene data show CDR1 as SGHVS and CDR2 as FQNEAQ. DNA for the CDR3: TGTGCCAGCAGAACGCCGGGACAGGGGAAAGATACGCAGTATTTT. Protein sequence: CASRTPGQGKDTQYF. The entire variable domain, with the rest obtained from reference TRBV7-8 and TRBJ2-3, is as follows: GAGVSQSPRYKVAKRGQDVALRCDPISGHVSLFWYQQALGQGPEFLTYFQNEAQLDKSGLPSDRFFAERPEGSVSTLKIQRTQQEDSAVYLCASRTPGQGKDTQYFGPGTRLTVL.

The rearrangement joins TRBV5-1 to TRBJ2-2; 7 bases match TRBD2. The trim removed 4 bases at V and 6 bases at J, leaving 6 bases unmatched. The CDR3 covers 14 residues. CDR1 is SGHRS, CDR2 YFSETQ, per germline. CDR3 residues: CASSPRTSAGELFF. The CDR3 coding sequence is TGCGCCAGCAGCCCTAGGACTAGTGCCGGGGAGCTGTTTTTT. Together with reference TRBV5-1 and TRBJ2-2, the CDR3 gives the full variable domain: KAGVTQTPRYLIKTRGQQVTLSCSPISGHRSVSWYQQTPGQGLQFLFEYFSETQRNKGNFPGRFSGRQFSNSRSEMNVSTLELGDSALYLCASSPRTSAGELFFGEGSRLTVL.

The J gene is TRBJ2-5, the V gene TRBV7-8, with D unclear. This CDR3 is built from 13 residues. V lost 1 base and J lost 10, with 13 bases in between. CDR1 is SGHVS, CDR2 FQNEAQ, per germline. The CDR3 DNA reads as TGTGCCAGCAGCTTAGAGGAAGGCGTGGGCCAGTACTTC. Its translation is CASSLEEGVGQYF. Together with reference TRBV7-8 and TRBJ2-5, the CDR3 gives the full variable domain: GAGVSQSPRYKVAKRGQDVALRCDPISGHVSLFWYQQALGQGPEFLTYFQNEAQLDKSGLPSDRFFAERPEGSVSTLKIQRTQQEDSAVYLCASSLEEGVGQYFGPGTRLLVL.

The chain joins TRBV19 to TRBJ2-1, with D maybe TRBD2 (7 bases). Trimming left V 5 bases short and J 9 bases short, with 14 bases between. The germline V gene encodes CDR1 LNHDA and CDR2 SQIVND (reference sequence). The CDR3 consists of 13 residues. The CDR3 DNA reads as TGTGCCAGTAGTGGACTAGGGGGGGGTGAGCAGTTCTTC. This translates into CASSGLGGGEQFF.

The chain carries TRBV29-1 and TRBJ1-1; 7 positions agree with TRBD1. The CDR3 contains 14 residues. V was pared by 3 bases and J by 1 base, with 5 bases of the junction left unmatched. CDR1 and CDR2 (germline): SQVTM, ANQGSEA. This chain's CDR3 is CSVDRTGSNTEAFF. The DNA of the CDR3 is TGCAGCGTTGACCGGACAGGCTCGAACACTGAAGCTTTCTTT.

The chain couples TRBV18 to TRBJ2-1; 12 bases are shared with TRBD1. Germline CDR1 reads KGHSH; CDR2 reads LQKENI. The CDR3 runs to 15 residues. V shed 5 bases and J 6 bases; nucleotides not matched to a gene: 5. CDR3: CASSAGQGAINEQFF. In DNA form, the CDR3 reads TGTGCCAGCTCAGCGGGACAGGGGGCCATCAATGAGCAGTTCTTC.

This chain connects TRBV7-8 to TRBJ2-7; perhaps TRBD1 as D (5 bases). V lost 5 bases and J 12 bases, leaving 14 bases between the germline ends. Germline V CDR1 and CDR2: SGHVS, FQNEAQ. The CDR3 loop spans 11 amino acids. This CDR3 reads CASSGPTVTYF. The CDR3 DNA sequence: TGTGCCAGCAGCGGCCCGACAGTTACGTACTTC.

The gene calls are TRBV15 and TRBJ2-1; weak D call: TRBD1 (6 bases). Germline assignment: CDR1 LNHNV and CDR2 YYDKDF (reference sequence). Deletions cut 0 bases from V and 13 bases from J, with 13 bases between. This CDR3 comprises 13 residues. The chain's CDR3 is CATSRDFAGAQFF. The CDR3 nucleotides are TGTGCCACCAGCAGAGATTTTGCAGGGGCTCAGTTCTTC.

This CDR3 reads CASTGLAGETNTGELFF. The CDR3 DNA follows: TGCGCCAGCACCGGACTAGCGGGAGAAACGAACACCGGGGAGCTGTTTTTT. J is TRBJ2-2 and V is TRBV23-1; 13 bases match TRBD2. TRBV23-1 is annotated as an ORF whose role is uncertain. This CDR3 has 17 amino acids. V lost 7 bases to trimming and J lost 0 bases; unmatched junction nucleotides: 5.